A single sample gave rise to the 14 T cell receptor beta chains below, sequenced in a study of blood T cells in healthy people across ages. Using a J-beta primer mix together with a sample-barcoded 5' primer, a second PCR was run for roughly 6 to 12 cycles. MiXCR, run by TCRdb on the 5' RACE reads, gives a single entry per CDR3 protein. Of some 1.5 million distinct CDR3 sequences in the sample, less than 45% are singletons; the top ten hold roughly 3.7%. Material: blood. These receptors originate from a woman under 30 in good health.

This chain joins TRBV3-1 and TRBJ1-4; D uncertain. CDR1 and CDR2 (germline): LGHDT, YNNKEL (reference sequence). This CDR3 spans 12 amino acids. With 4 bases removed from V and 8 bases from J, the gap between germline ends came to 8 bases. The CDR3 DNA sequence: TGTGCCAGCAGCCCCCGACGGGAAAAACTGTTTTTT. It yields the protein CASSPRREKLFF.

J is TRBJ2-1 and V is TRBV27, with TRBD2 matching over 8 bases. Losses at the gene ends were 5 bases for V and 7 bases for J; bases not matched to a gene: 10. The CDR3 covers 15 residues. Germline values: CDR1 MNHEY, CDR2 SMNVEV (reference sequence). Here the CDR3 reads CASSRLGGRINEQFF. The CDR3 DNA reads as TGTGCCAGCAGTAGATTGGGCGGGAGGATTAATGAGCAGTTCTTC.

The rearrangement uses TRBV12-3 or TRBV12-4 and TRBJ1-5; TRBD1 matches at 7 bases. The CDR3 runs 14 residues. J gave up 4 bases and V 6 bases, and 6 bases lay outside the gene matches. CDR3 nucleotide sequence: TGTGCCAGCAGAGAGCCAGGGGGTAATCAGCCCCAGCATTTT. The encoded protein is CASREPGGNQPQHF.

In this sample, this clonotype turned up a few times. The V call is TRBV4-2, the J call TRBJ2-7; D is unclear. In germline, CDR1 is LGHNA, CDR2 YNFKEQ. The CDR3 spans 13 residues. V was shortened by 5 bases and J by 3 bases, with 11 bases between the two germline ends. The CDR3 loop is CASSSQRGYEQYF. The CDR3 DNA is TGTGCCAGCAGCTCCCAACGAGGCTACGAGCAGTACTTC.

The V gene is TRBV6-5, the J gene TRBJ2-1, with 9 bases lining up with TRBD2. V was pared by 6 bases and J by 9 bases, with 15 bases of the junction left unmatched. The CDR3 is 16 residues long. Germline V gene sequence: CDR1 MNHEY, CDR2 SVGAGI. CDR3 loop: CASSLSFLAGDGEQFF. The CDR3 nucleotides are TGTGCCAGCAGCCTCTCCTTTTTAGCGGGAGACGGTGAGCAGTTCTTC.

The CDR3 is CSARRRAGVKNEQYF. The CDR3 bases are TGCAGTGCTAGGCGCCGGGCGGGGGTTAAGAATGAGCAGTACTTC. The genes are TRBV20-1 and TRBJ2-7; 7 bases match TRBD2. V was clipped by 3 bases and J by 7 bases; unmatched bases: 15. The CDR3 length is 15 residues. Germline V CDR1 and CDR2: DFQATT, SNEGSKA (reference sequence).

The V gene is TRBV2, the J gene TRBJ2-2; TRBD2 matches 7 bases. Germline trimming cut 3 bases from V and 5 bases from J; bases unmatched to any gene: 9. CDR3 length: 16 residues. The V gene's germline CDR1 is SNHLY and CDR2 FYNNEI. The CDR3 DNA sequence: TGTGCCAGCAGTGATCCCGGGGGAGGGAGAACCGGGGAGCTGTTTTTT. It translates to CASSDPGGGRTGELFF.

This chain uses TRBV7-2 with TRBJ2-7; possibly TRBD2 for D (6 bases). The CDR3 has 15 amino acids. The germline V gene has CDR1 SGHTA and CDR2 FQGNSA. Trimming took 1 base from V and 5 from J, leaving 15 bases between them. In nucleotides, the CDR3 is TGTGCCAGCAGCTTAGTCGGGTCAGGGAGGAACGAGCAGTACTTC. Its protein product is CASSLVGSGRNEQYF.

The CDR3, as DNA: TGTGCCAGCAGGAACCCCGGGACAGGGTCTGAAGCTTTCTTT. It is translated as CASRNPGTGSEAFF. The chain couples TRBV12-3 or TRBV12-4 to TRBJ1-1; 9 bases are shared with TRBD1. V shed 6 bases, J shed 6 bases, and the junction held 8 bases outside the gene matches. The length of the CDR3 is 14 residues.

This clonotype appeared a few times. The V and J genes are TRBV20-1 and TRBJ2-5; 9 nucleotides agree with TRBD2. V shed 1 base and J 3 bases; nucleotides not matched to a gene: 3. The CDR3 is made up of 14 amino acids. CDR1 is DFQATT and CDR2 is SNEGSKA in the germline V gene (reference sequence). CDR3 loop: CSARVAGVEETQYF. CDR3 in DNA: TGCAGTGCTAGAGTAGCGGGAGTAGAAGAGACCCAGTACTTC.

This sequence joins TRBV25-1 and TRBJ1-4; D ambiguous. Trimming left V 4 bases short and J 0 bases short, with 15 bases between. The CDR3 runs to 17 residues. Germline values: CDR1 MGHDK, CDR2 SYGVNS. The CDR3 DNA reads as TGTGCCAGCAGTGTACGGGGAATTCCCACAACTAATGAAAAACTGTTTTTT. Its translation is CASSVRGIPTTNEKLFF.

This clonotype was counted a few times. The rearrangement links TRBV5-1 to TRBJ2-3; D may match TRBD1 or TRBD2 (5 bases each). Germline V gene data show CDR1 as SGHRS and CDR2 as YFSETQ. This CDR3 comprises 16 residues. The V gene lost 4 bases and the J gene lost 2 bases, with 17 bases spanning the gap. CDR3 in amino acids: CASSPLGLADTDTQYF. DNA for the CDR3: TGCGCCAGCAGCCCCCTGGGGCTAGCAGACACAGATACGCAGTATTTT.

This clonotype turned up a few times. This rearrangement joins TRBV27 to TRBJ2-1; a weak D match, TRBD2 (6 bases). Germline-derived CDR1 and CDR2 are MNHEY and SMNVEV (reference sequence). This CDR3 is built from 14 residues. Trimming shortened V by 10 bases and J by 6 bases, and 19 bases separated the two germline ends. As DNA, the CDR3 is TGTGCCACTACCGGGACTCGTTTAAGCAATGAGCAGTTCTTC. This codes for CATTGTRLSNEQFF.

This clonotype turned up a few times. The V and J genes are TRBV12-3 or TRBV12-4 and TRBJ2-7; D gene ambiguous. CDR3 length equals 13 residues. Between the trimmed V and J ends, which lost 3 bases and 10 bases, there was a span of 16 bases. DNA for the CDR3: TGTGCCAGCAGTTTCCTCTATCAACTCGAACAGTACTTC. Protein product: CASSFLYQLEQYF.